Listed below are T cell receptor beta chains from one sample, sequenced in a study of blood T cell repertoires in COVID-19. TCRdb keeps only in-frame clones here, not all; method: immunoSEQ multiplex PCR. The sample lists 150,000 or so clones; about 90% were seen once. Sequencing was done on a sample of peripheral blood. The source of these receptors is a man aged 25 to 45 with COVID-19, enrolled during active disease. Both conserved end residues are trimmed from each CDR3. The order of the fields is V gene, J gene, CDR3 protein.

v_gene: TRBV9; j_gene: TRBJ2-3; CDR3aa: ASSVGGRGTDTQY
v_gene: TRBV6-6; j_gene: TRBJ1-2; CDR3aa: ASSYTGTGYT
v_gene: TRBV5-1; j_gene: TRBJ2-1; CDR3aa: ASSGHIGQGGNEQF
v_gene: TRBV18; j_gene: TRBJ2-7; CDR3aa: ASSPPNRQAPSYEQY
v_gene: TRBV30; j_gene: TRBJ2-7; CDR3aa: AWWDRGEQY
v_gene: TRBV7-2; j_gene: TRBJ2-4; CDR3aa: ASSLARRGWDIQY
v_gene: TRBV11-1; j_gene: TRBJ2-7; CDR3aa: ASSFGTHYEQY
v_gene: TRBV19; j_gene: TRBJ1-1; CDR3aa: ASSIDPGVGTEAF
v_gene: TRBV10-3; j_gene: TRBJ2-1; CDR3aa: AISRGSDEQF
v_gene: TRBV18; j_gene: TRBJ1-1; CDR3aa: ASVWDRGTEAF
v_gene: TRBV15; j_gene: TRBJ1-2; CDR3aa: ATSRLGRGQIYGYT
v_gene: TRBV5-1; j_gene: TRBJ2-2; CDR3aa: ASSLDRVTGELF
v_gene: TRBV19; j_gene: TRBJ1-1; CDR3aa: ASSIEGRGPWVNTEAF
v_gene: TRBV20-1; j_gene: TRBJ2-7; CDR3aa: SASGEVEQY
v_gene: TRBV6-5; j_gene: TRBJ2-2; CDR3aa: ASRPTGNGAGELF
v_gene: TRBV11-2; j_gene: TRBJ1-5; CDR3aa: ASSLTGVDQPQH
v_gene: TRBV7-2; j_gene: TRBJ2-7; CDR3aa: ASSLGPGGYEQY
v_gene: TRBV19; j_gene: TRBJ2-1; CDR3aa: ASSSVRIGLAGGEGLYNEQF
v_gene: TRBV27; j_gene: TRBJ2-2; CDR3aa: ASSLEGLGTGELF
v_gene: TRBV12-3/TRBV12-4; j_gene: TRBJ1-5; CDR3aa: ASSLNQPQH
v_gene: TRBV4-2; j_gene: TRBJ2-1; CDR3aa: ASSQAVPGGPNEQF
v_gene: TRBV19; j_gene: TRBJ2-4; CDR3aa: ASSTTRTGKY
v_gene: TRBV4-3; j_gene: TRBJ2-3; CDR3aa: ASSQGPGGNTDTQY
v_gene: TRBV2; j_gene: TRBJ2-7; CDR3aa: ASSEGPSYEQY
v_gene: TRBV27; j_gene: TRBJ1-1; CDR3aa: ATTGGLNTEAF
v_gene: TRBV9; j_gene: TRBJ2-1; CDR3aa: ASSLAGGPYNEQF
v_gene: TRBV7-6; j_gene: TRBJ2-7; CDR3aa: ASSPGTSGYEQY
v_gene: TRBV18; j_gene: TRBJ1-1; CDR3aa: ASSPTEGATEAF
v_gene: TRBV19; j_gene: TRBJ1-5; CDR3aa: ASTVGRDSNQPQH
v_gene: TRBV5-5; j_gene: TRBJ2-4; CDR3aa: ASSLEVQGVIGIQY
v_gene: TRBV2; j_gene: TRBJ1-5; CDR3aa: ASSAGDSNQPQH
v_gene: TRBV9; j_gene: TRBJ1-2; CDR3aa: ASSPRDRGHGGYT
v_gene: TRBV6-5; j_gene: TRBJ2-7; CDR3aa: ASSPLDRYYEQY
v_gene: TRBV12-3/TRBV12-4; j_gene: TRBJ2-1; CDR3aa: ASNRGLAEGKF
v_gene: TRBV3-1/TRBV3-2; j_gene: TRBJ2-7; CDR3aa: ASSQEYYEQY
v_gene: TRBV5-8; j_gene: TRBJ1-6; CDR3aa: ASRQAYNSPLH
v_gene: TRBV7-2; j_gene: TRBJ2-1; CDR3aa: ASSLSRDRGNNEQF
v_gene: TRBV28; j_gene: TRBJ2-7; CDR3aa: ASSLRLTYEQY
v_gene: TRBV7-2; j_gene: TRBJ1-1; CDR3aa: ASSLSGQGNTETF
v_gene: TRBV5-4; j_gene: TRBJ2-1; CDR3aa: ASKNGGGPYNEQF
v_gene: TRBV7-3; j_gene: TRBJ1-1; CDR3aa: ASRGPTGRAF
v_gene: TRBV2; j_gene: TRBJ1-1; CDR3aa: ASSAGPGGAF
v_gene: TRBV9; j_gene: TRBJ2-3; CDR3aa: ASSVGGQGVADTQY
v_gene: TRBV5-1; j_gene: TRBJ2-5; CDR3aa: ASSLSGGRQETQY
v_gene: TRBV28; j_gene: TRBJ2-7; CDR3aa: ASSLSRLDRGQEQY
v_gene: TRBV5-4; j_gene: TRBJ2-2; CDR3aa: ATTATGTNTGELF
v_gene: TRBV19; j_gene: TRBJ1-2; CDR3aa: ASSPTGGASNYGYT
v_gene: TRBV11-3; j_gene: TRBJ2-3; CDR3aa: ASSLGGGTSDRGNTQY
v_gene: TRBV27; j_gene: TRBJ1-4; CDR3aa: ASKRQDEKLF
v_gene: TRBV4-3; j_gene: TRBJ2-5; CDR3aa: ASSQDRRLLETQY
v_gene: TRBV4-3; j_gene: TRBJ2-7; CDR3aa: ASSQGTSGAKTYEQY
v_gene: TRBV19; j_gene: TRBJ2-7; CDR3aa: ASGTGLAGHYEQY
v_gene: TRBV10-3; j_gene: TRBJ1-1; CDR3aa: AISGNTEAF
v_gene: TRBV27; j_gene: TRBJ1-1; CDR3aa: ASRFYRDKDTEAF
v_gene: TRBV6-2/TRBV6-3; j_gene: TRBJ1-4; CDR3aa: ASSYRDRQNEKLF